This T cell receptor (beta chain) is from a study of Graves' ophthalmopathy and Graves' hyperthyroidism (dated by TCRdb to 2017 to 2018). For the study in its entirety: Peripheral blood samples were taken at the time of initial diagnosis, before any treatment was given. The study used signatures of the TCR beta repertoire to tell Graves' ophthalmopathy apart from Graves' hyperthyroidism and to predict which patients would progress to ophthalmopathy. In total, approximately 130 blood samples were TCR-sequenced: 40 to 45 ophthalmopathy, roughly 77 hyperthyroidism and some 17 hyperthyroidism-to-ophthalmopathy patients. A discovery set of 90 to 100 patients (approximately 45 ophthalmopathy, 55 to 65 stable hyperthyroidism) was enrolled to explore V-J signatures distinguishing ophthalmopathy from hyperthyroidism. An independent validation cohort comprised around 20 hyperthyroidism patients and some 16 patients who later progressed from hyperthyroidism to ophthalmopathy. In five to seven hyperthyroidism patients, T-cell repertoires of thyroid tissue and blood were compared. Following sample collection, hyperthyroidism patients were given methimazole at a starting dose of 30 mg daily, and ophthalmopathy patients were given high-dose intravenous methylprednisolone.

For repertoire sequencing, TCR beta CDR3 regions were amplified from RNA transcripts. HTBI primers and the Qiagen OneStep RT-PCR kit were used in a first-round RT-PCR, which was followed by a second-round multiplex PCR, size selection and purification. Libraries were sequenced on an Illumina HiSeq2000 using paired-end 100 bp reads. The published analysis was carried out like this. SOAPnuke was used for read processing, and reads with adapters, uncalled bases, a mean Phred below 15, or no exact constant-primer or identifier match were discarded. COPE v1.2.5 was used to merge the high-quality paired reads. Clonotypes were defined as unique nucleotide sequences and were aligned to IMGT TRB V, D and J references using MiTCR v1.1. The analysis was limited to V-J combinations with a frequency above 0.0001, which together covered about 99% of repertoires. For each V-J combination, a TCR clonal expansion and chaos score was defined as F50 clonal expansion divided by the chaos observed in the TCRdist matrix. Welch's t-statistics and random forest were used to reduce features to about a dozen V-J combinations, which were fed into a naive Bayes classifier. The similarity between thyroid and blood repertoires was quantified using the Morisita-Horn index. TCRdb reprocessing: public reads trimmed at Q25 with fastp, clones called with MiXCR, in-frame beta chains kept. All rows with the same CDR3 protein become a single entry with the most common DNA and genes. TCRdb assigned the V and J calls; the authors' analysis was not used. In this sample the table shows 40,000 to 45,000 distinct CDR3 sequences, approximately 52% of which occur a single time. 18% of the sample belongs to the ten largest clones.

The ophthalmopathy patients had moderately to severely active disease, with a Clinical Activity Score of 3 or higher, a NOSPECS grade of 4 or higher, and a disease duration of less than 3 months. Patients were excluded if they had other autoimmune diseases, uncontrolled infections, pregnancy or lactation. Diagnosis relied on clinical symptoms, serum thyroxine, TRAb, thyroid ultrasound and orbital computed tomography. Ficoll-Paque density gradient centrifugation was used to isolate PBMCs from around 10 ml of fresh peripheral blood. Total RNA was extracted using Trizol reagent, and RNA quality was checked on an Agilent 2100 Bioanalyzer. What the work shows at the level of the full study, not this receptor alone: In cross-validation, the 13-signature model distinguished ophthalmopathy from stable hyperthyroidism with less than 90% sensitivity and approximately 81% specificity, while in the test set the corresponding values were about 80% and 75%. In validation, the model predicted ophthalmopathy progression with about 71% sensitivity and roughly 78% specificity; more than ten predicted patients were CT-confirmed with GO in a median of approximately 6.5 months. Most expanded thyroid clonotypes with frequency above 0.001 were also detected in blood, suggesting blood repertoires may reflect the thyroid immune response. No statistical method was used to set the sample size in advance, and the investigators knew which group each participant was assigned to.

As to this clonotype: It has no known antigen specificity. Germline and junction disagree at one end, which may indicate a read error.

From the germline V gene, CDR1 is MGHDK and CDR2 is SYGVNS. Taken from cysteine to phenylalanine, the CDR3 has 15 residues. Here the CDR3 DNA is all that survives: 45 bases in frame from base 1. The sequenced material came from peripheral blood. This TCR derives from an adult man with Graves' ophthalmopathy. The rearranged chain carries TRBV25-1 and TRBJ2-7; 12 bases in the junction line up with TRBD2. The base sequence is TGTGCCAGCAGTCCCCGACTAGCGGGGGACTACGAGCGGTACTTC. The resulting protein is CASSPRLAGDYERYF.